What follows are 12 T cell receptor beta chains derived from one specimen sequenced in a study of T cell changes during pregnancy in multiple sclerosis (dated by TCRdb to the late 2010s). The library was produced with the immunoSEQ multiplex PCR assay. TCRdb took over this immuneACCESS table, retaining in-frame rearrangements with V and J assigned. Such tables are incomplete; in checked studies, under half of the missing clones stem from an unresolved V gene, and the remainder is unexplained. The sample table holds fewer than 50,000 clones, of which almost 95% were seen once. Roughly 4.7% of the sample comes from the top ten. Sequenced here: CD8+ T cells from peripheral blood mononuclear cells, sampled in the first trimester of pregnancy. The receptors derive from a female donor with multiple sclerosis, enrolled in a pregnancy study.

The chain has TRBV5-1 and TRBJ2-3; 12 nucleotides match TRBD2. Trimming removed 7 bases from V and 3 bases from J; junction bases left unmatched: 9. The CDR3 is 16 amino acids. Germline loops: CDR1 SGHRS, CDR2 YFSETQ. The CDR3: CASRNWTSGVTDTQYF. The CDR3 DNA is TGCGCCAGCCGGAACTGGACTAGCGGGGTTACAGATACGCAGTATTTT.

CDR3 coding DNA: TGTGCCAGCAGCCAAGACCCTTTAGAAACTGAGCAGTTCTTC. Translation gives CASSQDPLETEQFF. This rearrangement joins TRBV4-2 to TRBJ2-1; D gene uncertain. This CDR3 contains 14 residues. Trimming cost V 0 bases and J 9 bases, with 12 bases left between them. The germline gives CDR1 LGHNA, CDR2 YNFKEQ.

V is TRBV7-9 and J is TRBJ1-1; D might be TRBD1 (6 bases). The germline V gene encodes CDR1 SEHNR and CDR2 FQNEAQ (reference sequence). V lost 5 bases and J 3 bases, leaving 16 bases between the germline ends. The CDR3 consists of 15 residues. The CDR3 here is CASSPRGGDDTEAFF. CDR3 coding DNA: TGTGCCAGCAGCCCGAGGGGGGGGGATGACACTGAAGCTTTCTTT.

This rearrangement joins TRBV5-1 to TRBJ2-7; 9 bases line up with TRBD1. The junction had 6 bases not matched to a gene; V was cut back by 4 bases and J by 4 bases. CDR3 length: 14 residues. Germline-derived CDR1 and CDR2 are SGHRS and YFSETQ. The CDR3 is CASSPSTGGYEQYF. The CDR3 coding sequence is TGCGCCAGCAGCCCTTCGACAGGGGGATACGAGCAGTACTTC.

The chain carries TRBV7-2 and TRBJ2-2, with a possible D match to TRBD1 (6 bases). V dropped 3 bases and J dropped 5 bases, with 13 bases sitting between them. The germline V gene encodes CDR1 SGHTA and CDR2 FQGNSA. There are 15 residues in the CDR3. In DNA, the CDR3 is TGTGCCAGCAGCTTTCGGACCCAGGGGACCGGGGAGCTGTTTTTT. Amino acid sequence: CASSFRTQGTGELFF. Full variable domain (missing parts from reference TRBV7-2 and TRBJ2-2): GAGVSQSPSNKVTEKGKDVELRCDPISGHTALYWYRQSLGQGLEFLIYFQGNSAPDKSGLPSDRFSAERTGGSVSTLTIQRTQQEDSAVYLCASSFRTQGTGELFFGEGSRLTVL.

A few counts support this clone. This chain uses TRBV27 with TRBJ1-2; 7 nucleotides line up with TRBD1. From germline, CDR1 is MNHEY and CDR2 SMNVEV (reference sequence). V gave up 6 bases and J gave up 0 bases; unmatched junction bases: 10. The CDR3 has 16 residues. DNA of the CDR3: TGTGCCAGCAGGACCCATAACAGGGGAGCTAACTATGGCTACACCTTC. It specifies CASRTHNRGANYGYTF.

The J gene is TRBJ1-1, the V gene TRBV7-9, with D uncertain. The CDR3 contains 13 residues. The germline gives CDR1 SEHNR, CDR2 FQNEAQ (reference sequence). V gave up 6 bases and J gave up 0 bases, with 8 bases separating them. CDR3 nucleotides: TGTGCCAGCAGGTATGCTATGAACACTGAAGCTTTCTTT. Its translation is CASRYAMNTEAFF.

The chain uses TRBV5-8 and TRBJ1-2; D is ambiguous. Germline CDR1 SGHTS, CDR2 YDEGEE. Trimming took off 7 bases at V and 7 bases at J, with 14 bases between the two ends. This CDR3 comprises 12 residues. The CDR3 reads CASGRSLFGYTF. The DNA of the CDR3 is TGTGCCAGCGGCCGATCCTTGTTTGGCTACACCTTC.

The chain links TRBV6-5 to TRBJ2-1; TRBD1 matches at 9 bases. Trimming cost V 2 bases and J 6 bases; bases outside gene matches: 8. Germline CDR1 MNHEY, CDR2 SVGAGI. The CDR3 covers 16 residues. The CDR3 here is CASSYAGQGFINEQFF. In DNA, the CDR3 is TGTGCCAGCAGTTACGCTGGACAGGGGTTTATCAATGAGCAGTTCTTC.

Written as DNA, the CDR3 is TGTGCCAGCAGTGCAAAGCCTGCGGGGGCCAACGTCCTGACTTTC. This translates into CASSAKPAGANVLTF. The chain recombines TRBV6-1 with TRBJ2-6, with D unclear. Deletions cut 4 bases from V and 4 bases from J, with 11 bases between. The CDR3 runs 15 residues. Germline loops: CDR1 MNHNS, CDR2 SASEGT.

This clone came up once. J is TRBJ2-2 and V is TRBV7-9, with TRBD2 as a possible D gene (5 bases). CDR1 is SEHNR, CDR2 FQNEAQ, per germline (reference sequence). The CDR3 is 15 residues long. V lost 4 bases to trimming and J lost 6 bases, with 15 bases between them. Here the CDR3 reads CASSSFDYVAGELFF. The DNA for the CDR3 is TGTGCCAGCAGCTCCTTCGACTACGTAGCCGGGGAGCTGTTTTTT.

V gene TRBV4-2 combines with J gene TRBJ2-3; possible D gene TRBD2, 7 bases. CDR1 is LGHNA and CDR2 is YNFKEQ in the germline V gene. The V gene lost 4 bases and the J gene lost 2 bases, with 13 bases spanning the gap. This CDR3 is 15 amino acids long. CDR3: CASSLPRGATDTQYF. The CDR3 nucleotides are TGTGCCAGCAGCCTACCCCGGGGGGCCACAGATACGCAGTATTTT.